These T cell receptor beta chains were read from a single sample in a study of a mutant IDH1 vaccine in newly diagnosed glioma. The antigens for these receptors are not known. Data came from immunoSEQ multiplex PCR; TCRdb stores just in-frame clones and leaves some out. The data contain 110,000 or so clones, roughly 90% of them singletons. The material sequenced was PBMCs, taken from a glioma patient whose treatment included an IDH1 peptide vaccine. All receptors derive from a woman between 50 and 59 years old with glioma. The CDR3 runs from the conserved cysteine through the conserved F or W.

j_call v_call cdr3_aa
TRBJ2-7 TRBV14 CASSPTGGDLWEQYF
TRBJ2-5 TRBV28 CASSRGLAGGLKETQYF
TRBJ2-3 TRBV19 CASRAAGEVTDTQYF
TRBJ1-4 TRBV7-8 CASRSEGALNEKLFF
TRBJ2-2 TRBV5-1 CASSLTSGRFTGELFF
TRBJ2-1 TRBV7-3 CASSLMPSSYNEQFF
TRBJ2-1 TRBV5-1 CASSRDRASEQFF
TRBJ2-1 TRBV5-1 CASSRELYNEQFF
TRBJ2-1 TRBV9 CASSAASLAGVDEQFF
TRBJ2-1 TRBV4-1 CASSPRGGGDSSYNEQFF
TRBJ1-4 TRBV28 CASSLEADGTNEKLFF
TRBJ2-1 TRBV4-1 CASSPSGRMPPEQFF
TRBJ2-1 TRBV9 CASSVRGGGPSEQFF
TRBJ2-1 TRBV5-4 CASSRTQGAGLLDEQFF
TRBJ1-4 TRBV5-4 CASSLVPGANEKLFF
TRBJ2-1 TRBV13 CASSPGGTSGYNEQFF
TRBJ1-1 TRBV6-5 CASRQGQNTEAFF
TRBJ2-1 TRBV10-1 CASSRSGSYNEQFF
TRBJ1-3 TRBV9 CASSLAGSGNTIYF
TRBJ2-1 TRBV19 CASRDRVWNEQFF
TRBJ1-5 TRBV30 CAFRIYSNQPQHF
TRBJ1-1 TRBV10-3 CALRRGGLDTSTEAFF
TRBJ2-1 TRBV30 CAWRPGLGYNEQFF
TRBJ2-5 TRBV9 CASSVQSAGGPQYF
TRBJ2-5 TRBV5-1 CASSLADSQETQYF
TRBJ1-2 TRBV6-1 CASSAGLADYGYTF
TRBJ2-3 TRBV9 CASSPSSRTDTQYF
TRBJ2-4 TRBV15 CATSRGTGGAKNIQYF
TRBJ1-1 TRBV11-2 CASSQVGTGLTEAFF
TRBJ2-3 TRBV30 CAWSLGDLSTDTQYF
TRBJ2-3 TRBV5-1 CASSLVVGVEDTQYF
TRBJ2-1 TRBV19 CASSFWTSNSYNEQFF
TRBJ2-3 TRBV28 CASSSSGADTDTQYF
TRBJ2-2 TRBV5-1 CASAPGTPRISGELFF
TRBJ2-3 TRBV19 CASSISGLSTDTQYF
TRBJ2-1 TRBV5-4 CASSLGTSGSYNEQFF
TRBJ1-1 TRBV10-3 CAISERGLEAEAFF
TRBJ2-3 TRBV5-8 CASSVARLVTDTQYF
TRBJ2-1 TRBV7-3 CASSGDPGIEQFF
TRBJ2-7 TRBV2 CASRGLAGGPYEQYF
TRBJ1-2 TRBV10-3 CAISRDSSYGYTF
TRBJ1-2 TRBV5-1 CASSLGGSGYTF
TRBJ2-7 TRBV19 CASASGRGPYEQYF
TRBJ1-1 TRBV28 CASSSGTMNTEAFF
TRBJ1-1 TRBV28 CASSPGHYGTEAFF
TRBJ2-3 TRBV9 CASSPIGDTQYF